Below, 20 T cell receptor beta chains from the same sample are listed, as sequenced in a study of shared clonotypes between healthy human individuals (dated by TCRdb to the early 2020s). Receptor amplification or capture employed the immunoSEQ multiplex PCR assay. Here the immuneACCESS table is served through TCRdb, limited to in-frame sequences with V and J called. Missing clones are a known gap in these copies; in checked studies unresolved V genes cover under half, and the rest lacks a known reason. The sample includes about 960,000 clones, with over 75% observed a single time. The ten largest make up about 1.5% of the sample. The sequencing sample was made of memory CD4+ T cells sorted from blood. The sample's cell subset or site label, in plain terms: CD45RA-negative fraction. The receptors were gathered from a man aged 18-30 years in good health.

The chain's CDR3 is CASSQAAGVNSPLHF. The CDR3 nucleotides read TGCGCCAGCAGCCAAGCGGCCGGGGTGAATTCACCCCTCCACTTT. This chain links TRBV4-3 with TRBJ1-6; D gene uncertain. V lost 1 base to trimming and J lost 7 bases, with 11 bases between them. This CDR3 contains 15 residues. Germline values: CDR1 LGHNA, CDR2 YSLEER.

This chain's CDR3 is CASSPGGVYSQPQHF. The CDR3 nucleotides read TGTGCCAGTAGTCCAGGGGGCGTTTACTCACAGCCCCAGCATTTT. The chain couples TRBV19 to TRBJ1-5; 8 bases fit TRBD1. This CDR3 is built from 15 residues. With V trimmed by 5 bases and J by 7 bases, 10 bases remained unmatched. Germline CDR1 is LNHDA and CDR2 is SQIVND (reference sequence).

This clone has only one observation. The chain recombines TRBV25-1 with TRBJ1-4; tentative D call: TRBD1 (6 bases). The CDR3 runs 14 residues. The V end was cut by 2 bases, the J end by 8 bases, with 12 bases between. The germline gives CDR1 MGHDK, CDR2 SYGVNS. The CDR3: CASSEGTLGEKLFF. CDR3 nucleotide sequence: TGTGCCAGCAGTGAAGGGACATTAGGGGAAAAACTGTTTTTT.

The V and J genes are TRBV6-5 and TRBJ1-1; no definite D call. This CDR3 contains 12 residues. Looked up from germline, CDR1 is MNHEY and CDR2 is SVGAGI. Trimming took off 8 bases at V and 1 base at J, with 8 bases between the two ends. In DNA form, the CDR3 reads TGTGCCAGCTGGGAGGGGAACACTGAAGCTTTCTTT. Translation gives CASWEGNTEAFF.

The chain couples TRBV27 to TRBJ1-2; no clear D. Trimming took 3 bases from V and 7 from J, leaving 18 bases between them. Germline CDR1 reads MNHEY; CDR2 reads SMNVEV (reference sequence). This CDR3 spans 15 amino acids. As DNA, the CDR3 is TGTGCCAGCAGTTTTCAAGCCCGCGATTCAAGTGGCTACACCTTC. The encoded protein is CASSFQARDSSGYTF.

The CDR3 loop reads CASSPIGGIWYTEAFF. CDR3 nucleotides: TGTGCCAGCAGTCCCATCGGGGGGATCTGGTATACTGAAGCTTTCTTT. The chain links TRBV27 to TRBJ1-1, with a weak D call TRBD1 (5 bases). Looked up from germline, CDR1 is MNHEY and CDR2 is SMNVEV (reference sequence). Trimming took 5 bases from V and 5 from J, leaving 21 bases between them. CDR3 length: 16 residues.

The J gene is TRBJ1-6, the V gene TRBV4-1; TRBD1 might be the D (6 bases). Germline CDR1 reads MGHRA; CDR2 reads YSYEKL. The V and J ends lost 4 bases and 7 bases respectively, with 14 bases between them. The CDR3 covers 15 residues. The chain's CDR3 is CASSLRGTGNSPLHF. The CDR3 nucleotides read TGCGCCAGCAGCCTCAGGGGTACGGGGAATTCACCCCTCCACTTT.

As for this clone: At one end, the junction sequence differs from germline, possibly due to a read error. This CDR3 reads CASSLGAKAGGPGETQYF. Written as DNA, the CDR3 is TGTGCTAGCAGCTTAGGGGCCAAGGCGGGAGGGCCTGGAGAGACCCAGTACTTC. This chain connects TRBV7-7 to TRBJ2-5; 9 positions match TRBD2. The V gene's germline CDR1 is SSHAT and CDR2 FNYEAQ (reference sequence). The CDR3 has 18 residues. Supplemented by reference TRBV7-7 and TRBJ2-5, the full variable domain reads GAGVSQSPRYKVTKRGQDVTLRCDPISSHATLYWYQQALGQGPEFLTYFNYEAQPDKSGLPSDRFSAERPEGSISTLTIQRTEQRDSAMYRCASSLGAKAGGPGETQYFGPGTRLLVL.

This clone was detected only once. This chain connects TRBV9 to TRBJ2-5, with 8 positions matching TRBD1. CDR1 and CDR2 (germline): SGDLS, YYNGEE. The CDR3 has 15 residues. V dropped 4 bases and J dropped 1; count of bases not matched to a gene: 6. The CDR3 bases are TGTGCCAGCAGCACCCGACAGGGGAGCCAAGAGACCCAGTACTTC. Translated: CASSTRQGSQETQYF.

The chain combines TRBV10-3 with TRBJ2-3, with TRBD1 matching 8 bases. The CDR3 loop spans 13 amino acids. Trimming cost V 6 bases and J 3 bases; bases outside gene matches: 2. Per germline, CDR1 ENHRY and CDR2 SYGVKD. CDR3 amino acids: CAISTGGTDTQYF. The CDR3 DNA reads as TGTGCCATCAGCACAGGGGGGACAGATACGCAGTATTTT.

The V gene is TRBV11-3, the J gene TRBJ2-2; tentative D call: TRBD1 (6 bases). The CDR3 covers 16 residues. The V gene's germline CDR1 is SGHNT and CDR2 YENEEA. The V and J ends lost 5 bases and 7 bases respectively, with 20 bases between them. The CDR3 region has the DNA TGTGCCAGCAGCAAACAGGGCCGGGAAGTTGGCGGGGAGCTGTTTTTT. Amino acid sequence: CASSKQGREVGGELFF. Full variable domain (outside the CDR3, taken from reference TRBV11-3 and TRBJ2-2): EAGVVQSPRYKIIEKKQPVAFWCNPISGHNTLYWYLQNLGQGPELLIRYENEEAVDDSQLPKDRFSAERLKGVDSTLKIQPAELGDSAVYLCASSKQGREVGGELFFGEGSRLTVL.

The CDR3 spells CASSTRQTQYF. CDR3 sequence (DNA): TGTGCCAGTAGTACCAGACAGACCCAGTACTTC. The chain carries TRBV19 and TRBJ2-5; D is uncertain. The CDR3 spans 11 residues. V was trimmed by 4 bases and J by 6 bases, leaving 6 bases between them. CDR1 and CDR2 (germline): LNHDA, SQIVND (reference sequence). Complete variable domain (other parts from reference TRBV19 and TRBJ2-5): DGGITQSPKYLFRKEGQNVTLSCEQNLNHDAMYWYRQDPGQGLRLIYYSQIVNDFQKGDIAEGYSVSREKKESFPLTVTSAQKNPTAFYLCASSTRQTQYFGPGTRLLVL.

The J gene is TRBJ1-1, the V gene TRBV5-1; 10 bases are shared with TRBD1. This CDR3 has 14 residues. CDR1 and CDR2 (germline): SGHRS, YFSETQ. V trimming: 4 bases; J trimming: 4 bases; junction bases outside the gene matches: 4. The CDR3 coding sequence is TGCGCCAGCAGCCCTAGGACAGGGGGCACTGAAGCTTTCTTT. Translated, it gives CASSPRTGGTEAFF.

This chain uses TRBV11-2 with TRBJ1-5; maybe TRBD1 (5 bases). Trimming stripped 5 bases from V and 6 bases from J, with 11 bases between. The CDR3 has 13 residues. CDR1 is SGHAT and CDR2 is FQNNGV in the germline V gene. The CDR3 sequence: CASSGGQSQPQHF. The CDR3 nucleotides are TGTGCCAGCAGCGGAGGACAATCTCAGCCCCAGCATTTT.

This chain uses TRBV5-1 with TRBJ2-5, with D unclear. Germline CDR1 is SGHRS and CDR2 is YFSETQ. The germline V and J ends were trimmed by 8 bases and 5 bases, with 19 bases remaining between them. The CDR3 extends over 14 amino acids. CDR3 region: CASGKTGLRETQYF. DNA of the CDR3: TGCGCCAGTGGGAAGACTGGATTGCGGGAGACCCAGTACTTC.

The chain couples TRBV6-6 to TRBJ2-1; unclear D gene. V lost 6 bases and J 14 bases, leaving 17 bases between the germline ends. CDR1 MNHNY and CDR2 SVGAGI come from the germline V gene (reference sequence). The CDR3 is 12 amino acids. The CDR3 loop is CASRPGPPEKFF. CDR3 in DNA: TGTGCCAGCAGGCCAGGCCCCCCCGAGAAGTTCTTC.

This chain connects TRBV11-2 to TRBJ2-5, with 9 bases fitting TRBD1. Per the germline V gene, CDR1 is SGHAT and CDR2 is FQNNGV. With 1 base clipped from V and 5 bases from J, the junction kept 8 bases outside the gene matches. CDR3 size: 16 residues. The CDR3 is CASSLVATGGLETQYF. CDR3 sequence (DNA): TGTGCCAGCAGCTTAGTGGCTACAGGGGGCTTGGAGACCCAGTACTTC.

This clone was seen a few times. The chain couples TRBV4-3 to TRBJ2-1, with a tentative D call TRBD2 (6 bases). The CDR3 is 15 amino acids. Germline-derived CDR1 and CDR2 are LGHNA and YSLEER. The V and J ends lost 0 bases and 6 bases respectively, with 12 bases between them. DNA of the CDR3: TGCGCCAGCAGCCAAGACCCTCGTAGCGGCAATGAGCAGTTCTTC. Translated: CASSQDPRSGNEQFF.

This clone has more than one count but fewer than ten. Other nucleotide sequences from this sample produce the same CDR3. The chain recombines TRBV7-9 with TRBJ2-7, with unresolved D. Germline CDR1 and CDR2: SEHNR and FQNEAQ (reference sequence). Deletions cut 6 bases from V and 4 bases from J, with 10 bases between. The CDR3 has 12 residues. The CDR3 DNA is TGTGCCAGCAGTCTAGTTGCATACGAGCAGTACTTC. Its translation: CASSLVAYEQYF.

This clone was seen repeatedly, ten times or more. The V gene is TRBV28, the J gene TRBJ1-3; D not certain. V was clipped by 5 bases and J by 9 bases, with 8 bases between them. This CDR3 spans 11 amino acids. Germline V lookup: CDR1 MDHEN, CDR2 SYDVKM. The CDR3 coding sequence is TGTGCCAGCAGTCAGAAGGGCACCATATATTTT. This codes for CASSQKGTIYF.